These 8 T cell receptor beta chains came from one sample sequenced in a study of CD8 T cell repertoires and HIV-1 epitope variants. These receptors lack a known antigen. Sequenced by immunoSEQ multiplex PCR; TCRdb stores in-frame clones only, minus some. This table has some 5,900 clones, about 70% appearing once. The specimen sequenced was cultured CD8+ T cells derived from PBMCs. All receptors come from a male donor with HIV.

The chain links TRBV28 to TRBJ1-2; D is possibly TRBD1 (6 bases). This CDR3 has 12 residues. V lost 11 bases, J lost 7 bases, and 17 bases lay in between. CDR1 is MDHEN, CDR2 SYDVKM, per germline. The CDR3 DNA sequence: TGTGCCGTAGGAGGGGGAGGTGGTGGCTACACCTTC. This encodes CAVGGGGGGYTF.

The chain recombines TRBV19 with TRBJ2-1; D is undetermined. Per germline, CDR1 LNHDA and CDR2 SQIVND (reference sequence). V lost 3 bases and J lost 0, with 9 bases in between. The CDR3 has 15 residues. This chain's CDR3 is CASSIQPTSYNEQFF. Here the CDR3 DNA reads TGTGCCAGTAGTATCCAGCCGACCTCCTACAATGAGCAGTTCTTC.

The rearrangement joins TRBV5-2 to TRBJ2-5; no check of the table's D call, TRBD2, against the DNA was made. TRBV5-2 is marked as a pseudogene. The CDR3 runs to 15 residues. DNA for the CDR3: TGTGCCAGCAGCTCCGCCGGGATAGATCAAGAGACCCAGTACTTC. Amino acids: CASSSAGIDQETQYF.

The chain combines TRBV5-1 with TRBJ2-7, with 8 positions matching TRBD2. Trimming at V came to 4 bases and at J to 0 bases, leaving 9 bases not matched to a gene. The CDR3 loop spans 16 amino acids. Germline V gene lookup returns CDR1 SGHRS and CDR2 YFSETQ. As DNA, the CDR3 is TGCGCCAGCAGCCTCGGACCAGCGGGAGTCTCCTACGAGCAGTACTTC. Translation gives CASSLGPAGVSYEQYF.

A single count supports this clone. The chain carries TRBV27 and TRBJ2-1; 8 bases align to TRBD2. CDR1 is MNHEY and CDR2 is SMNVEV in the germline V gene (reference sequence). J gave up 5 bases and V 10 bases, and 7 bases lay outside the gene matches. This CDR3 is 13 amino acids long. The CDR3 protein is CATAGLGDNEQFF. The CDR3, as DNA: TGTGCCACCGCGGGACTAGGGGACAATGAGCAGTTCTTC.

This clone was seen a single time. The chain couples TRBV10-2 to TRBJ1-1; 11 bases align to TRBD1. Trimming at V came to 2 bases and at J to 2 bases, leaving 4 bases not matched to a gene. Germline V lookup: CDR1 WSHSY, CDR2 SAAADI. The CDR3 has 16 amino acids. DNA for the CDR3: TGCGCCAGCAGTGAGAGGGACAGGGGGATAAACACTGAAGCTTTCTTT. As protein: CASSERDRGINTEAFF.

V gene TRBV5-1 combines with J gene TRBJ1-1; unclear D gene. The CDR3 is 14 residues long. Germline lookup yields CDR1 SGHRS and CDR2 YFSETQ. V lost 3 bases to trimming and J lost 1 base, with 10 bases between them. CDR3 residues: CASSYDNPNTEAFF. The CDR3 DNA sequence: TGCGCCAGCAGCTATGACAATCCGAACACTGAAGCTTTCTTT.

Here the CDR3 reads CASSLGPNQPQHF. The CDR3 bases are TGTGCCAGCAGCTTAGGGCCCAATCAGCCCCAGCATTTT. The chain links TRBV7-2 to TRBJ1-5; D unresolved. V shed 1 base and J shed 3 bases, with 4 bases lying between them. The germline V gene has CDR1 SGHTA and CDR2 FQGNSA. The CDR3 is 13 amino acids. The variable domain in full, completed from reference TRBV7-2 and TRBJ1-5, reads GAGVSQSPSNKVTEKGKDVELRCDPISGHTALYWYRQSLGQGLEFLIYFQGNSAPDKSGLPSDRFSAERTGGSVSTLTIQRTQQEDSAVYLCASSLGPNQPQHFGDGTRLSIL.